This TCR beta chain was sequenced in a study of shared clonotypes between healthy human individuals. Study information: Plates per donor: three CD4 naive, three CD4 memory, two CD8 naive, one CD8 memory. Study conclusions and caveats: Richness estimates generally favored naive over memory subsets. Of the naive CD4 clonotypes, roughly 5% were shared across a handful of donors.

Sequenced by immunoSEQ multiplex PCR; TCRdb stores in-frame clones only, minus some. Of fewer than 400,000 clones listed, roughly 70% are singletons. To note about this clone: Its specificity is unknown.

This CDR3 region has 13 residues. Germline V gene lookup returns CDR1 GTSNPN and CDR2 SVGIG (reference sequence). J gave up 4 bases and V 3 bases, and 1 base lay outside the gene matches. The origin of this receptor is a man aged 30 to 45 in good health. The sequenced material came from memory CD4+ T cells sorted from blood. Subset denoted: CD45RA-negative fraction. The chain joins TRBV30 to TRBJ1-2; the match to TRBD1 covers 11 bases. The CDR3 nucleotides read TGTGCCTGGAGGGGGACAGGGGGCTATGGCTACACCTTC. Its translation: CAWRGTGGYGYTF.